The sequence of this T cell receptor beta chain was determined in a study of shared clonotypes between healthy human individuals. Germline CDR1 is SNHLY and CDR2 is FYNNEI. The CDR3 is made up of 17 amino acids. V was clipped by 2 bases and J by 10 bases; unmatched bases: 19. Libraries were prepared by immunoSEQ multiplex PCR; TCRdb keeps only in-frame clonotypes and omits some of them. The sample holds a few million clones, approximately 90% seen once. This TCR was sampled from a man aged 18 to 35 in good health. The sequenced material came from naive CD4+ T cells sorted from blood. Sample subset: CD45RA+ positively selected. This chain joins TRBV2 and TRBJ1-1, with TRBD1 matching 7 bases. DNA for the CDR3: TGTGCCAGCAGTGAAATTCCCCTGACAGGGCCGCGGTTTGGAGCTTTCTTT. It specifies CASSEIPLTGPRFGAFF.